The next 5 T cell receptor beta chains were all read from a single sample in a study of T cells expressing NK-cell markers. TCRdb derives one entry per CDR3 protein from the 5' RACE reads, leaving out DNA. This sample's table reports 500,000 to 700,000 distinct CDR3 sequences. Sequencing was performed on blood T cells: a sorted CD56 or NKG2C T cell subset, CD4+ or CD8+ T cells, or bulk PBMC T cells (not recorded which). The receptor source for this set is a man aged 18 to 35 in good health.

This chain joins TRBV10-3 and TRBJ1-4; TCRdb's assignment of TRBD1 cannot be checked, as there is no DNA. Germline V lookup: CDR1 ENHRY, CDR2 SYGVKD. This CDR3 has 12 amino acids. The CDR3 protein is CAIGQRNEKLFF.

The rearrangement uses TRBV5-1 and TRBJ2-7. CDR1 and CDR2 (germline): SGHRS, YFSETQ. The CDR3 totals 15 residues. The chain's CDR3 is CASSLDVTSSYEQYF.

The chain uses TRBV24-1 and TRBJ1-5; there is no DNA to check the TCRdb D call of TRBD1. CDR3 length: 12 residues. Germline CDR1 and CDR2: KGHDR and SFDVKD. CDR3 sequence: CATGQGNQPQHF.

The V call is TRBV5-5, the J call TRBJ2-4; TCRdb's D gene call, TRBD1, goes unchecked for lack of DNA. There are 15 residues in the CDR3. Germline V lookup: CDR1 SGHKS, CDR2 YYEKEE (reference sequence). The CDR3 protein is CASSTGQGMMLIQYF.

The chain has TRBV20-1 and TRBJ2-1; with no DNA, the TCRdb D assignment of TRBD2 cannot be verified. The CDR3 is made up of 18 amino acids. From germline, CDR1 is DFQATT and CDR2 SNEGSKA (reference sequence). The CDR3 loop is CSARDIPTSGRSYNEQFF.